The 5 T cell receptor beta chains below all came from one sample that was sequenced in a study of cytomegalovirus exposure and HLA in healthy donors. The PCR had 60 Vbeta and 13 Jbeta primers. TCRdb's table, derived via immunoSEQ multiplex PCR, lists solely in-frame clones and lacks some. Here the sample spans around 120,000 clones, 81% being singletons. Material for sequencing was PBMCs. The receptors shown here come from a young man in good health and CMV-seronegative.

This chain uses TRBV27 with TRBJ2-3, with D maybe TRBD2 (6 bases). Germline V lookup: CDR1 MNHEY, CDR2 SMNVEV (reference sequence). The CDR3 has 11 amino acids. V lost 6 bases and J lost 6, with 7 bases in between. The CDR3, as DNA: TGTGCCAGCAGCCGGGGGGATACGCAGTATTTT. As protein: CASSRGDTQYF.

CDR3: CAWLSLAWTEAFF. CDR3 bases: TGTGCCTGGTTGAGTCTAGCGTGGACTGAAGCTTTCTTT. The chain joins TRBV30 to TRBJ1-1; D not certain. CDR3 length: 13 residues. V was cut by 5 bases and J by 5 bases, with 15 bases left in between. Germline CDR1 reads GTSNPN; CDR2 reads SVGIG (reference sequence).

A note on this clone: One end of the junction varies from germline; a read error may be responsible. The chain employs TRBV4-2 and TRBJ1-1; D uncertain. CDR1 is LGHNA and CDR2 is YNFKEQ in the germline V gene. The CDR3 spans 14 residues. The CDR3 nucleotides are TGTGCCAGCGGCCAAGATCTCATGCACGGGGAAGCTTTCTTT. It yields the protein CASGQDLMHGEAFF.

This clone was counted once. The rearrangement joins TRBV9 to TRBJ1-2; 8 positions match TRBD1. The CDR3 totals 14 residues. Germline V lookup: CDR1 SGDLS, CDR2 YYNGEE. The V and J ends lost 3 bases and 7 bases, in that order; junction bases with no gene match: 8. The CDR3 sequence is CASSALGTGRGYTF. In DNA form, the CDR3 reads TGTGCCAGCAGCGCCCTGGGGACAGGACGTGGCTACACCTTC.

This rearrangement joins TRBV9 to TRBJ2-5, with 14 bases that match TRBD2. Germline V gives CDR1 SGDLS, CDR2 YYNGEE. The CDR3 loop spans 15 amino acids. Trimming took 3 bases from V and 5 from J; bases not matched to a gene: 3. This CDR3 reads CASSETSGGAETQYF. The CDR3 nucleotides read TGTGCCAGCAGCGAGACTAGCGGGGGGGCTGAGACCCAGTACTTC. The full variable domain, with the rest looked up from reference TRBV9 and TRBJ2-5, is DSGVTQTPKHLITATGQRVTLRCSPRSGDLSVYWYQQSLDQGLQFLIQYYNGEERAKGNILERFSAQQFPDLHSELNLSSLELGDSALYFCASSETSGGAETQYFGPGTRLLVL.